These 2 T cell receptor beta chains originate from one sample sequenced in a study of Tregs in tolerant kidney transplant recipients. Method: immunoSEQ multiplex PCR; TCRdb's copy keeps in-frame clones and lacks some. This sample's table has over 45,000 clones. Sequences were derived from CD4+ T cells from blood, sampled before the transplant. These receptors were obtained from a human donor who received a combined kidney and bone marrow transplant.

Concerning this clone itself: The sequenced fragment ends 3 residues before the CDR3 boundary, so the rest is inferred from the germline J gene. The gene calls are TRBV19 and TRBJ1-2; 8 bases fit TRBD1. With 4 bases clipped from V and 7 bases from J, the junction kept 11 bases outside the gene matches. CDR1 is LNHDA and CDR2 is SQIVND in the germline V gene (reference sequence). This CDR3 is 15 amino acids long. The CDR3 DNA, read in part, is TGTGCCAGTAGTAGACGGACAGGGAGCTTTATTGGC. Its translation is CASSRRTGSFIG. The entire CDR3 protein is CASSRRTGSFIGYTF.

With regard to this clone: The junction differs from germline at one of its ends, possibly a read error. The CDR3 goes on 3 residues after the read ends, and that part is filled in from the germline J gene. The chain joins TRBV7-7 to TRBJ2-3, with no clear D. CDR3 length: 13 residues. Germline CDR1 is SSHAT and CDR2 is FNYEAQ (reference sequence). CDR3 DNA (partial): TGTGCTAGCAGCTTAAGTGAGGCAGATACG. It specifies CASSLSEADT. The full CDR3 sequence reads CASSLSEADTQYF.